The 16 T cell receptor beta chains below come from one sample, sequenced in a study of T cells in Graves' hyperthyroidism and ophthalmopathy. Researchers took RNA transcripts and amplified the TCR beta CDR3 regions from them. HTBI primers were employed in a first-round RT-PCR of the TCR CDR3. TCRdb fed the multiplex PCR reads into MiXCR, producing one record per CDR3 protein. In the table there are over 200,000 distinct CDR3 sequences, about 15% of which are singletons. The sample taken for sequencing was blood. Source of these receptors: a man aged 50 or older with Graves' hyperthyroidism.

The chain recombines TRBV18 with TRBJ1-6; D may be TRBD1 (6 bases). CDR3 size: 14 residues. Germline CDR1 reads KGHSH; CDR2 reads LQKENI. Trimming stripped 4 bases from V and 4 bases from J, with 8 bases between. As DNA, the CDR3 is TGTGCCAGCTCACGGACAGAATATAATTCACCCCTCCACTTT. This translates into CASSRTEYNSPLHF.

This clonotype was found many times. The CDR3 DNA reads TGTGCCAGCAGCTTGGTTTGGGACAGGGGGTATGGTCAGCCCCAGCATTTT. Amino acid sequence: CASSLVWDRGYGQPQHF. The rearrangement uses TRBV5-5 and TRBJ1-5, with TRBD1 matching over 11 bases. The V gene's germline CDR1 is SGHKS and CDR2 YYEKEE (reference sequence). Losses at the gene ends were 0 bases for V and 6 bases for J; bases not matched to a gene: 8. The CDR3 has 17 residues.

V gene TRBV2 combines with J gene TRBJ2-7; TRBD2 matches at 7 bases. V trimming: 8 bases; J trimming: 0 bases; junction bases outside the gene matches: 13. The CDR3 is 16 residues long. In germline, CDR1 is SNHLY, CDR2 FYNNEI. CDR3 nucleotide sequence: TGTGCCAGCTACCATTCACCCGGGGGGAGCTCCTACGAGCAGTACTTC. It is translated as CASYHSPGGSSYEQYF.

This clonotype was detected many times. The chain joins TRBV20-1 to TRBJ2-2; D not certain. Germline V CDR1 and CDR2: DFQATT, SNEGSKA (reference sequence). V was cut by 0 bases and J by 1 base, with 12 bases left in between. The CDR3 spans 16 residues. The CDR3 DNA sequence: TGCAGTGCTAGAGATCCCTCGTTGGAGAACACCGGGGAGCTGTTTTTT. Its protein is CSARDPSLENTGELFF.

This clonotype came up many times. The CDR3: CASSVQRSNEQFF. DNA for the CDR3: TGTGCCAGCAGCGTGCAAAGGAGCAATGAGCAGTTCTTC. This chain uses TRBV6-1 with TRBJ2-1; no reliable D call. The V and J ends lost 6 bases and 6 bases respectively, with 12 bases between them. Germline assignment: CDR1 MNHNS and CDR2 SASEGT. The CDR3 extends over 13 amino acids.

On this clonotype: A much bigger clone sits one base away, suggesting this may be a read error. The J gene is TRBJ2-7, the V gene TRBV27; 9 bases match TRBD2. The germline V gene has CDR1 MNHEY and CDR2 SMNVEV (reference sequence). This CDR3 has 16 residues. CDR3 DNA: TGTACCAGCAGTTCTTTCCGGACTAGCGCTCGCTACGAGCAGTACTTC. Its protein product is CTSSSFRTSARYEQYF.

V usage is TRBV5-1 and J usage is TRBJ2-5; 9 positions agree with TRBD1. The CDR3 has 16 amino acids. Unmatched junction bases numbered 13, after V lost 4 bases and J lost 6 bases. The germline V gene encodes CDR1 SGHRS and CDR2 YFSETQ. CDR3 in amino acids: CASSATGGDGGKTQYF. Here the CDR3 DNA reads TGCGCCAGCAGCGCCACAGGGGGCGACGGTGGCAAGACCCAGTACTTC. Together with reference TRBV5-1 and TRBJ2-5, the CDR3 gives the full variable domain: KAGVTQTPRYLIKTRGQQVTLSCSPISGHRSVSWYQQTPGQGLQFLFEYFSETQRNKGNFPGRFSGRQFSNSRSEMNVSTLELGDSALYLCASSATGGDGGKTQYFGPGTRLLVL.

This clonotype was recorded at least ten times. The chain links TRBV28 to TRBJ2-7, with a weak D call TRBD1 (7 bases). The CDR3 extends over 16 amino acids. Deletions cut 1 base from V and 9 bases from J, with 22 bases between. Germline V gene lookup returns CDR1 MDHEN and CDR2 SYDVKM. The CDR3 here is CASSLYAGQSYERQYF. CDR3 DNA: TGTGCCAGCAGTTTATACGCGGGACAGTCCTACGAGCGGCAGTACTTC.

This clonotype was counted between two and nine times. The rearrangement uses TRBV19 and TRBJ2-2; D remains unclear. Germline loops: CDR1 LNHDA, CDR2 SQIVND (reference sequence). This CDR3 region has 13 residues. The V end was cut by 1 base, the J end by 2 bases, with 2 bases between. The CDR3 is CASSIVNTGELFF. In DNA, the CDR3 is TGTGCCAGTAGTATAGTCAACACCGGGGAGCTGTTTTTT. Full variable domain (remainder filled in from reference TRBV19 and TRBJ2-2): DGGITQSPKYLFRKEGQNVTLSCEQNLNHDAMYWYRQDPGQGLRLIYYSQIVNDFQKGDIAEGYSVSREKKESFPLTVTSAQKNPTAFYLCASSIVNTGELFFGEGSRLTVL.

This clonotype was recorded only once. This could be a read error, since a much larger clone is one nucleotide away. The chain links TRBV6-1 to TRBJ2-7; D call uncertain. Germline CDR1 and CDR2: MNHNS and SASEGT. V shed 4 bases and J shed 5 bases, with 6 bases lying between them. The CDR3 has 11 amino acids. Written as DNA, the CDR3 is TGTGCCAGCAGTGGTTCCCACGAGCAGTACTTC. Translating it yields CASSGSHEQYF.

Ten or more counts support this clonotype. CDR3 residues: CATRLGGSTDTQYF. The CDR3 DNA sequence: TGTGCCACCCGTCTAGGGGGGAGCACAGATACGCAGTATTTT. The chain is built from TRBV11-2 and TRBJ2-3; either TRBD1 or TRBD2 may fit D (6 bases each). CDR3 length equals 14 residues. In germline, CDR1 is SGHAT, CDR2 FQNNGV. Trimming shortened V by 10 bases and J by 0 bases, and 14 bases separated the two germline ends. Complete variable domain (other parts from reference TRBV11-2 and TRBJ2-3): EAGVAQSPRYKIIEKRQSVAFWCNPISGHATLYWYQQILGQGPKLLIQFQNNGVVDDSQLPKDRFSAERLKGVDSTLKIQPAKLEDSAVYLCATRLGGSTDTQYFGPGTRLTVL.

This clonotype was observed at least ten times. The chain recombines TRBV5-6 with TRBJ2-1, with D perhaps matching TRBD2 (5 bases). Trimming pared 0 bases from V and 6 bases from J, leaving 16 bases between. This CDR3 has 16 residues. Per germline, CDR1 SGHDT and CDR2 YYEEEE. The CDR3 coding sequence is TGTGCCAGCAGCTTGGCCTTGAGAGGGCTGTTCAATGAGCAGTTCTTC. This gives the protein CASSLALRGLFNEQFF.

This clonotype was counted a few times. The chain joins TRBV5-1 to TRBJ2-7; 14 bases line up with TRBD2. With V trimmed by 4 bases and J by 7 bases, 7 bases remained unmatched. The CDR3 length is 15 residues. The germline V gene encodes CDR1 SGHRS and CDR2 YFSETQ. CDR3 protein: CASSPGTSGRNEQYF. The DNA for the CDR3 is TGCGCCAGCAGCCCCGGGACTAGCGGGAGAAATGAGCAGTACTTC.

This clonotype was observed at least ten times. The chain carries TRBV20-1 and TRBJ2-3; 8 bases are a match to TRBD2. This CDR3 has 15 residues. Trimming cost V 0 bases and J 2 bases; bases outside gene matches: 4. Germline-derived CDR1 and CDR2 are DFQATT and SNEGSKA (reference sequence). The chain's CDR3 is CSARDSLAVTDTQYF. CDR3 nucleotides: TGCAGTGCTAGAGATTCACTAGCGGTCACAGATACGCAGTATTTT.

This clonotype occurred many times. V gene TRBV5-1 combines with J gene TRBJ2-1; 8 positions agree with TRBD1. The trim removed 0 bases at V and 8 bases at J, leaving 7 bases unmatched. CDR1 and CDR2 from the germline V gene are SGHRS and YFSETQ. The CDR3 sequence is 15 residues long. CDR3 in DNA: TGCGCCAGCAGCTTGGGACAGGGGCGGGCAGATGAGCAGTTCTTC. Translation gives CASSLGQGRADEQFF.

Concerning this clonotype: This may come from a read error, since a much larger clone is one base off. This chain joins TRBV10-2 and TRBJ2-5; the D gene could be TRBD1 or TRBD2 (5 bases each). From germline, CDR1 is WSHSY and CDR2 SAAADI. The CDR3 sequence is 13 residues long. The chain's CDR3 is CASREGRGETQYF. CDR3 DNA: TGCGCCAGCCGTGAGGGTAGGGGAGAGACCCAGTACTTC.